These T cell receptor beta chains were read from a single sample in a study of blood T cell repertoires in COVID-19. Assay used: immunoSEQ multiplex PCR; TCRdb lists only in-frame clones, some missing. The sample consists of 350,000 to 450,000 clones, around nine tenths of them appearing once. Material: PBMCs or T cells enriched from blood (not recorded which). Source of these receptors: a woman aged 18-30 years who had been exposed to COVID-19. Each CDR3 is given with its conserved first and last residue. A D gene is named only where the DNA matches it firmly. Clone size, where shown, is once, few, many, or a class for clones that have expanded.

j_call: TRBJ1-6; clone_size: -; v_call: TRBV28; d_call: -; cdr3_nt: TGTGCCAGCAGTCCTCAGTATTCACCCCTCCACTTT; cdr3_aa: CASSPQYSPLHF
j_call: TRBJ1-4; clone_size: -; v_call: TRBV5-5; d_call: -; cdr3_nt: TGTGCCAGCAGCTTTAGGCTCCAGGCCCTTAATGAAAAACTGTTTTTT; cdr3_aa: CASSFRLQALNEKLFF
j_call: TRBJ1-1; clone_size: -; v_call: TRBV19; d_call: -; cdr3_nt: TGTGCCAGTAGAAAGACGGGGGAGAACACTGAAGCTTTCTTT; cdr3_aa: CASRKTGENTEAFF
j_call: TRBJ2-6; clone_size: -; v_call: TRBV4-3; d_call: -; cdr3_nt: TGCGCCAGCAGCCAAGATGAGGGGGCTGGGGCCAACGTCCTGACTTTC; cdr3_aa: CASSQDEGAGANVLTF
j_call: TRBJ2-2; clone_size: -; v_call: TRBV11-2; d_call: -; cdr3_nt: TGTGCCAGCAGCTTATTCTTTGGCGCGGGGCCGAACACCGGGGAGCTGTTTTTT; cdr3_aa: CASSLFFGAGPNTGELFF
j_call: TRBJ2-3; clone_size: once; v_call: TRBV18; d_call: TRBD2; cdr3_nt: TGTGCCAGCTCACCGCTTCCCAGGGGTACGCGTACCCGGACTAGCGGGATCAGCACAGATACGCAGTATTTT; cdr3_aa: CASSPLPRGTRTRTSGISTDTQYF
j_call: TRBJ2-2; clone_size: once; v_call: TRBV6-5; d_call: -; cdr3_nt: TGTGCCAGCACCCGGGGAGGCACCGGGGAGCTGTTTTTT; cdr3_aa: CASTRGGTGELFF
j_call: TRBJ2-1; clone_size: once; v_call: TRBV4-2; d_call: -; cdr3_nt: TGTGCCAGCAGCCAAGGTAGCGCAACCTACAATGAGCAGTTCTTC; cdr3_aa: CASSQGSATYNEQFF
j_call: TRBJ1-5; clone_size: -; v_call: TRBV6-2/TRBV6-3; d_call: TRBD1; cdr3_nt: TGTGCCAGCAGTTCTACAGGGGGCAGTCAGCCCCAGCATTTT; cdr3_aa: CASSSTGGSQPQHF
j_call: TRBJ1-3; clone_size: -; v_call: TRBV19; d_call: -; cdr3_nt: TGTGCCAGTAGTGAACAGGGAACACTATCTGGAAACACCATATATTTT; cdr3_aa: CASSEQGTLSGNTIYF
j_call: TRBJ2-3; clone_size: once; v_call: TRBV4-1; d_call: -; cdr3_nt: TGCGCCAGCAGCCAAGGGGGACTGTGGGATACGCAGTATTTT; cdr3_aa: CASSQGGLWDTQYF
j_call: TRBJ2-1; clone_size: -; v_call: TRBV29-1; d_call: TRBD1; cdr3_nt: TGCAGCGTTGCGGGTCTACCGGGACAGTCCTACAATGAGCAGTTCTTC; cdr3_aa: CSVAGLPGQSYNEQFF
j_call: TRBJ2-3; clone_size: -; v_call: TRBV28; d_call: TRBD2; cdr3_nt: TGTGCCAGCAGAACTAGCGGATTGTATACAGATACGCAGTATTTT; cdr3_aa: CASRTSGLYTDTQYF
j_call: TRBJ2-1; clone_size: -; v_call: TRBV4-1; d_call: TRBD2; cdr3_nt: TGCGCCAGCAGCCAATTTGGACTAGCGGGAGGGCCGAGCTCCTACAATGAGCAGTTCTTC; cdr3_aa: CASSQFGLAGGPSSYNEQFF
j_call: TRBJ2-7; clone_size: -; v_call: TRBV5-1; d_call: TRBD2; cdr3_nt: TGCGCCAGCAGCTTCTCCCTAGCGGGCTCCTACGAGCAGTACTTC; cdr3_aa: CASSFSLAGSYEQYF
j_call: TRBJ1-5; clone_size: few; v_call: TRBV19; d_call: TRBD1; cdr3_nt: TGTGCCAGCTGGAGGGGACAGGGGACCCAGCCCCAGCATTTT; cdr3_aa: CASWRGQGTQPQHF
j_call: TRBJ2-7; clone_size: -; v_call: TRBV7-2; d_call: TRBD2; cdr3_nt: TGTGCCAGCAGCTTAAGCGGGGGGCGAACCTACGAGCAGTACTTC; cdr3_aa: CASSLSGGRTYEQYF
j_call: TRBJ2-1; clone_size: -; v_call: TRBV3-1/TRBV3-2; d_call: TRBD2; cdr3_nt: TGTGCCAGCAGCCAAGATCTCACTAGCGAATACAATGAGCAGTTCTTC; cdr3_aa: CASSQDLTSEYNEQFF
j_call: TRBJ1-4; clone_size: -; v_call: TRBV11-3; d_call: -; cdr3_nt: TGTGCCAGCAGCTCCTCCGGGGTGGGGAACGAAAAACTGTTTTTT; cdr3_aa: CASSSSGVGNEKLFF
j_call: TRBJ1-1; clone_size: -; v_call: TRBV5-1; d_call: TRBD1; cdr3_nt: TGCGCCAGCAGCTCGCGACAGGGCGGAACTGAAGCTTTCTTT; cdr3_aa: CASSSRQGGTEAFF
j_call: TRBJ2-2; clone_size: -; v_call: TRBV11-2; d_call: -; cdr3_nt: TGTGCCAGCAGCTTACGGGTAAACACCGGGGAGCTGTTTTTT; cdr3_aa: CASSLRVNTGELFF
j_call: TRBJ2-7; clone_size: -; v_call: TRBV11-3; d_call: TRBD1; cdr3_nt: TGTGCCAGCAGGACCCGGACAGGGGGGTCCTACGAGCAGTACTTC; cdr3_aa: CASRTRTGGSYEQYF
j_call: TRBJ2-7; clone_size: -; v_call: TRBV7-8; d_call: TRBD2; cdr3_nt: TGTGCCAGCAGCCCCGCTAGCGGGGGGGCCTACGAGCAGTACTTC; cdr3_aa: CASSPASGGAYEQYF
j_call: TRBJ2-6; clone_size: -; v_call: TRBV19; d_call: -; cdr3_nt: TGTGCCAGTAGTAGACAGGTCGGGTCTGGGGCCAACGTCCTGACTTTC; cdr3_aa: CASSRQVGSGANVLTF
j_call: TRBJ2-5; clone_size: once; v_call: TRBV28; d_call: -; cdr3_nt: TGTGCCAACCGTAGCGCGGGCTCCGGGACCCAGTACTTC; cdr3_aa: CANRSAGSGTQYF
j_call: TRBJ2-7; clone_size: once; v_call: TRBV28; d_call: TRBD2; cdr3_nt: TGTGCCAGCACCAGTGGTGGCGGGAGGGCCCTGAAGTACTTC; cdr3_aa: CASTSGGGRALKYF
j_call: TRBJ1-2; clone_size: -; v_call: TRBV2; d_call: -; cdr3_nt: TGTGCCAGCAGTGAATTAGTCGGGGACTATGGCTACACCTTC; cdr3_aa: CASSELVGDYGYTF
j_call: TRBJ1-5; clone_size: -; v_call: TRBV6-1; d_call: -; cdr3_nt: TGTGCCAGCAGTGAAAACCCGCTTAGAAGCAATCAGCCCCAGCATTTT; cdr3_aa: CASSENPLRSNQPQHF
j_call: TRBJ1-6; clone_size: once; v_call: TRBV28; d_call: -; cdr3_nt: TGTGCCAGCCAAGAGGTAGCTAAACCCCTCCACTTT; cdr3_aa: CASQEVAKPLHF
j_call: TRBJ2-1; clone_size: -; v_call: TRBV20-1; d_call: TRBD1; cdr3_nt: TGCAGTGCTAGTCGGGACAGAGTATACAATGAGCAGTTCTTC; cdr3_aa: CSASRDRVYNEQFF
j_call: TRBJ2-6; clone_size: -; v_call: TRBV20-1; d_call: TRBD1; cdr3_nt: TGCAGTGTTAGTCAGACAGGGGCTGGGGCCAACGTCCTGACTTTC; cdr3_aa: CSVSQTGAGANVLTF